The 11 T cell receptor beta chains given below trace back to one sample, sequenced in a study of cytomegalovirus exposure and HLA in healthy donors. 13 Jbeta primers and 60 Vbeta primers were used for the PCR. The repertoire was sequenced with immunoSEQ multiplex PCR; TCRdb's copy has only in-frame clones and lacks some. The sample includes approximately 92,000 clones, approximately 80% of them seen just once. The sample taken for sequencing was PBMCs. These receptors originate from an older woman in good health and CMV-seropositive.

This chain joins TRBV6-5 and TRBJ2-2, with TRBD2 matching 7 bases. There are 15 residues in the CDR3. V shed 7 bases and J 3 bases; nucleotides not matched to a gene: 8. Germline assignment: CDR1 MNHEY and CDR2 SVGAGI. Written as DNA, the CDR3 is TGTGCCAGCAAGCGGGGAGGCGTCTACACCGGGGAGCTGTTTTTT. Protein product: CASKRGGVYTGELFF.

The CDR3 DNA reads as TGTGCCACCAGCAGAGATGCGGGACCCCCGAAGGGCTACACCTTC. Protein product: CATSRDAGPPKGYTF. The chain recombines TRBV15 with TRBJ1-2, with D maybe TRBD1 (5 bases). Germline lookup yields CDR1 LNHNV and CDR2 YYDKDF (reference sequence). The CDR3 contains 15 residues. The V gene lost 0 bases and the J gene lost 8 bases, with 16 bases spanning the gap.

CDR3 amino acids: CASSFNAGGVGTDTQYF. CDR3 nucleotide sequence: TGCGCCAGCAGCTTCAATGCGGGGGGAGTCGGCACAGATACGCAGTATTTT. This rearrangement joins TRBV5-1 to TRBJ2-3; 8 bases are shared with TRBD2. Germline-derived CDR1 and CDR2 are SGHRS and YFSETQ. V dropped 2 bases and J dropped 1; count of bases not matched to a gene: 9. CDR3 length: 17 amino acids.

The gene calls are TRBV29-1 and TRBJ1-1, with no clear D. Germline loops: CDR1 SQVTM, CDR2 ANQGSEA. This CDR3 contains 11 residues. V lost 4 bases, J lost 5 bases, and 8 bases lay in between. The CDR3 DNA reads as TGCAGCGTTGGGGAGGGAACTGAAGCTTTCTTT. Its translation is CSVGEGTEAFF.

The V call is TRBV7-3, the J call TRBJ2-1; the match to TRBD2 covers 13 bases. The germline V gene has CDR1 SGHTA and CDR2 FQGTGA. J lost 9 bases, V lost 4 bases, and 6 bases had no gene match. The CDR3 is made up of 15 amino acids. The CDR3 spells CASSSGLAGVSEQFF. CDR3 in DNA: TGTGCCAGCAGCTCCGGACTAGCGGGAGTAAGTGAGCAGTTCTTC.

The rearrangement links TRBV28 to TRBJ1-2; D not certain. The V gene's germline CDR1 is MDHEN and CDR2 SYDVKM. Trimming stripped 6 bases from V and 0 bases from J, with 2 bases between. The CDR3 has 11 amino acids. DNA for the CDR3: TGTGCCAGCAGCACTAACTATGGCTACACCTTC. Encoded protein: CASSTNYGYTF.

This clone was recorded a few times. This rearrangement joins TRBV5-1 to TRBJ1-2, with TRBD1 as a possible D gene (5 bases). Per the germline V gene, CDR1 is SGHRS and CDR2 is YFSETQ. There are 13 residues in the CDR3. The germline V and J ends were trimmed by 4 bases and 8 bases, with 15 bases remaining between them. This CDR3 reads CASSPESGAGYTF. In DNA form, the CDR3 reads TGCGCCAGCAGCCCGGAAAGCGGGGCGGGCTACACCTTC.

The rearrangement joins TRBV7-6 to TRBJ2-7; TRBD2 aligns across 11 bases. The junction had 11 bases not matched to a gene; V was cut back by 2 bases and J by 2 bases. The V gene's germline CDR1 is SGHVS and CDR2 FNYEAQ. The CDR3 has 18 residues. Here the CDR3 reads CASSLLSLTSGKAYEQYF. The CDR3 DNA is TGTGCCAGCAGCTTACTCTCGTTGACTAGCGGGAAGGCCTACGAGCAGTACTTC.

V gene TRBV7-2 combines with J gene TRBJ2-7; tentatively, D is TRBD1 (5 bases). V lost 3 bases, J lost 1 base, and 10 bases lay in between. From germline, CDR1 is SGHTA and CDR2 FQGNSA. The CDR3 is 14 residues long. CDR3 loop: CASSFVQASYEQYF. CDR3 nucleotide sequence: TGTGCCAGCAGCTTCGTACAGGCATCCTACGAGCAGTACTTC.

V gene TRBV19 combines with J gene TRBJ1-5; D is possibly TRBD1 (6 bases). Trimming took 4 bases from V and 5 from J, leaving 12 bases between them. The CDR3 runs 14 residues. Germline-derived CDR1 and CDR2 are LNHDA and SQIVND (reference sequence). CDR3 sequence (DNA): TGTGCCAGTAGTACAAGACAGGCTCATCAGCCCCAGCATTTT. Translation: CASSTRQAHQPQHF.

This clone was counted once. The chain couples TRBV4-3 to TRBJ1-2, with TRBD1 matching over 12 bases. CDR3 length equals 15 residues. The germline CDR1 and CDR2 sequences are LGHNA and YSLEER. With 5 bases clipped from V and 8 bases from J, the junction kept 9 bases outside the gene matches. The CDR3 reads CASSYTGTGGQGYTF. In DNA form, the CDR3 reads TGCGCCAGCAGCTATACCGGGACAGGGGGCCAAGGCTACACCTTC.